Presented here are 8 T cell receptor beta chains from one specimen sequenced in a study of regulatory T cells in long-lasting Graves disease. Libraries of TCR beta came from iRepertoire HTBI primers plus Arm-PCR of CDR3 regions. TCRdb ran MiXCR on the multiplex PCR reads and lists one entry per CDR3 protein. The table has about 370,000 distinct CDR3 sequences, about 16% seen once. Sample time point: newly diagnosed GD, antithyroid drugs for less than 3 months. TCR sequences were obtained from RNA taken from PBMCs. This specimen consisted of peripheral blood mononuclear cells (PBMCs), obtained at new diagnosis, from a patient treated with antithyroid drugs. The receptors derive from a female donor with Graves disease.

This clonotype has just a few counts. V and J are TRBV20-1 and TRBJ2-5; D is perhaps TRBD2 (6 bases). This CDR3 contains 13 residues. Trimming shortened V by 2 bases and J by 2 bases, and 9 bases separated the two germline ends. Germline loops: CDR1 DFQATT, CDR2 SNEGSKA (reference sequence). The CDR3: CSARWAGQETQYF. Here the CDR3 DNA reads TGCAGTGCTAGATGGGCGGGACAAGAGACCCAGTACTTC.

This chain joins TRBV6-1 and TRBJ2-1; D possibly corresponds to TRBD2 (6 bases). The CDR3 consists of 15 residues. The V end lost 2 bases, the J end lost 3 bases, and 11 bases lay between the germline ends. Germline assignment: CDR1 MNHNS and CDR2 SASEGT. The DNA for the CDR3 is TGTGCCAGCAGTGAACACCGGGACTTCTACAATGAGCAGTTCTTC. Translating it yields CASSEHRDFYNEQFF.

This clonotype was found many times. The V call is TRBV20-1, the J call TRBJ1-2; D perhaps matches TRBD1 (5 bases). Germline CDR1 is DFQATT and CDR2 is SNEGSKA (reference sequence). The CDR3 has 15 amino acids. Trimming cost V 0 bases and J 5 bases, with 16 bases left between them. The CDR3: CSARDAQGLWYGYTF. Here the CDR3 DNA reads TGCAGTGCTAGAGATGCCCAGGGATTGTGGTATGGCTACACCTTC.

At least ten counts were recorded for this clonotype. CDR3 in DNA: TGTGCCAGCAGTTTGGTGGAGACCCAGTACTTC. Its protein is CASSLVETQYF. V is TRBV28 and J is TRBJ2-5; no definite D call. The CDR3 extends over 11 amino acids. Germline CDR1 is MDHEN and CDR2 is SYDVKM. Between the trimmed V and J ends, which lost 3 bases and 5 bases, there was a span of 4 bases.

This clonotype has ten or more counts. V usage is TRBV7-8 and J usage is TRBJ2-3, with a tentative D call TRBD1 (6 bases). Trimming pared 7 bases from V and 1 base from J, leaving 15 bases between. CDR3 length: 15 amino acids. Germline CDR1 SGHVS, CDR2 FQNEAQ. The CDR3, as DNA: TGTGCCAGCACCGACAGGCGGACTCGCACAGATACGCAGTATTTT. The encoded protein is CASTDRRTRTDTQYF.

There are many counts of this clonotype. The CDR3 loop is CASSSQGGSPLHF. CDR3 nucleotide sequence: TGTGCCAGCAGCAGTCAAGGGGGTTCACCCCTCCACTTT. The gene calls are TRBV9 and TRBJ1-6; D possibly corresponds to TRBD1 (6 bases). CDR1 SGDLS and CDR2 YYNGEE come from the germline V gene. The CDR3 has 13 residues. V lost 4 bases and J 9 bases, leaving 11 bases between the germline ends.

The J gene is TRBJ2-4, the V gene TRBV6-1; a possible D gene is TRBD1 (6 bases). This CDR3 has 15 residues. V was shortened by 5 bases and J by 0 bases, with 11 bases between the two germline ends. The germline gives CDR1 MNHNS, CDR2 SASEGT. DNA for the CDR3: TGTGCCAGCAGTAATAACAGGGTAGCCAAAAACATTCAGTACTTC. This encodes CASSNNRVAKNIQYF.

This clonotype was found a few times. V and J are TRBV28 and TRBJ1-5, with D possibly being TRBD1 (5 bases). CDR1 is MDHEN, CDR2 SYDVKM, per germline. The CDR3 runs 17 residues. The ends were cut back, 5 bases at V and 0 bases at J, with 17 bases in the middle. The CDR3 DNA is TGTGCCAGCAGTCCCCCCGAGCAGGGCTATAGCAATCAGCCCCAGCATTTT. This gives the protein CASSPPEQGYSNQPQHF.